The 10 T cell receptor beta chains below were found in one sample sequenced in a study of T-cell reconstitution after alpha-beta-depleted transplantation in children. Molecular barcoding with unique molecular identifiers was used for the TCRbeta library. Each CDR3 protein is one row after TCRdb ran MiXCR on the PCR reads. The table shows 150,000 to 200,000 distinct CDR3 sequences, with about 14% occurring only once. The starting material was PBMCs from the stem cell graft donor, obtained from the stem cell graft. The receptor source for this set is a human donor who donated a stem cell graft to a child with acute lymphoblastic leukemia.

The sample holds a few counts of this clonotype. CDR3 sequence: CASSVSRAGGIYEQYF. The CDR3 DNA is TGTGCCAGCAGCGTGTCCCGGGCAGGGGGGATCTACGAGCAGTACTTC. The chain links TRBV9 to TRBJ2-7; D may be TRBD1 (7 bases). Looked up from germline, CDR1 is SGDLS and CDR2 is YYNGEE. Trimming removed 2 bases from V and 3 bases from J, with 18 bases in between. This CDR3 has 16 residues.

On this clonotype itself: A much larger clone lies a single base off, so this may be a read error. This chain uses TRBV20-1 with TRBJ2-3; TRBD2 agrees at 8 bases. The CDR3 consists of 15 residues. Trimming took 2 bases from V and 6 from J; bases not matched to a gene: 10. Germline assignment: CDR1 DFQATT and CDR2 SNEGSKA (reference sequence). The CDR3 bases are TGCAGTGCTAGAACTAGCGGCTTCCAAAACGATACGCAGTATTTT. This translates into CSARTSGFQNDTQYF.

This clonotype was seen at least ten times. This rearrangement joins TRBV5-1 to TRBJ2-2, with TRBD2 matching over 11 bases. V dropped 6 bases and J dropped 5; count of bases not matched to a gene: 3. The CDR3 runs to 14 residues. From germline, CDR1 is SGHRS and CDR2 YFSETQ. The CDR3 nucleotides read TGCGCCAGCAACCTAGCGGGAGGAACCGGGGAGCTGTTTTTT. Its protein is CASNLAGGTGELFF. The whole variable domain, remainder taken from reference TRBV5-1 and TRBJ2-2, is KAGVTQTPRYLIKTRGQQVTLSCSPISGHRSVSWYQQTPGQGLQFLFEYFSETQRNKGNFPGRFSGRQFSNSRSEMNVSTLELGDSALYLCASNLAGGTGELFFGEGSRLTVL.

This clonotype has at least ten counts. The chain is built from TRBV4-2 and TRBJ2-1, with 8 bases lining up with TRBD2. The V and J ends lost 5 bases and 5 bases, in that order; junction bases with no gene match: 20. Germline V CDR1 and CDR2: LGHNA, YNFKEQ. This CDR3 comprises 19 residues. The DNA of the CDR3 is TGTGCCAGCAGCAATAAAGGAACCCGTGCGACTAGCGTCCACAATGAGCAGTTCTTC. Its translation: CASSNKGTRATSVHNEQFF.

This clonotype was seen ten or more times. The CDR3 sequence: CASSWDFQETQYF. The CDR3 DNA sequence: TGTGCCAGCAGTTGGGACTTTCAAGAGACCCAGTACTTC. The V call is TRBV6-2 or TRBV6-3, the J call TRBJ2-5; maybe TRBD2 (6 bases). The CDR3 covers 13 residues. Trimming left V 4 bases short and J 2 bases short, with 8 bases between. Germline assignment: CDR1 MNHEY and CDR2 SVGEGT.

This clonotype occurred many times. The V gene is TRBV10-3, the J gene TRBJ1-2; unclear D gene. The germline CDR1 and CDR2 sequences are ENHRY and SYGVKD. This CDR3 comprises 11 residues. V gave up 3 bases and J gave up 8 bases, with 7 bases separating them. The CDR3: CAISEYYGYTF. CDR3 sequence (DNA): TGTGCCATCAGTGAATATTACGGCTACACCTTC.

This clonotype was seen at least ten times. V is TRBV5-6 and J is TRBJ2-3; D possibly corresponds to TRBD2 (6 bases). CDR3 length equals 14 residues. Germline V gives CDR1 SGHDT, CDR2 YYEEEE. V dropped 4 bases and J dropped 2 bases, with 11 bases sitting between them. DNA of the CDR3: TGTGCCAGCAGCCCAGGACTAACCACAGATACGCAGTATTTT. This gives the protein CASSPGLTTDTQYF.

This clonotype was found many times. V and J are TRBV5-1 and TRBJ1-1; D possibly corresponds to TRBD1 (6 bases). Germline V CDR1 and CDR2: SGHRS, YFSETQ. The V gene lost 0 bases and the J gene lost 0 bases, with 12 bases spanning the gap. The CDR3 is 16 residues long. In DNA, the CDR3 is TGCGCCAGCAGCTTGGCCCACAGGGCCATGAACACTGAAGCTTTCTTT. Translation: CASSLAHRAMNTEAFF.

The J gene is TRBJ1-1, the V gene TRBV30; D is unresolved. The V end was cut by 2 bases, the J end by 4 bases, with 8 bases between. CDR1 is GTSNPN, CDR2 SVGIG, per germline (reference sequence). CDR3 length: 12 residues. The CDR3 coding sequence is TGTGCCTGGAGTTCATCGGGCACTGAAGCTTTCTTT. Protein product: CAWSSSGTEAFF.

This clonotype was seen many times. Here the CDR3 reads CASPPGQADCTF. The CDR3 DNA reads as TGCGCCAGCCCCCCGGGACAGGCCGACTGTACCTTC. The V and J genes are TRBV5-1 and TRBJ1-2, with TRBD1 matching over 8 bases. This CDR3 region has 12 residues. Germline V gene lookup returns CDR1 SGHRS and CDR2 YFSETQ. V dropped 7 bases and J dropped 14; count of bases not matched to a gene: 13. The variable domain in full, completed from reference TRBV5-1 and TRBJ1-2, reads KAGVTQTPRYLIKTRGQQVTLSCSPISGHRSVSWYQQTPGQGLQFLFEYFSETQRNKGNFPGRFSGRQFSNSRSEMNVSTLELGDSALYLCASPPGQADCTFGSGTRLTVV.